These 14 T cell receptor beta chains share one sample of origin, sequenced in a study of shared clonotypes between healthy human individuals. The naive CD8 subset, CD45RO-negative cells positively selected for CCR7, excluded terminally differentiated effector memory CD45RA+ cells. Some clones are missing from TCRdb's copy, which holds only in-frame ones; the method was immunoSEQ multiplex PCR. The table records approximately 1.9 million clones, around 95% of them present only once. The sample consisted of naive CD8+ T cells from PBMCs. The receptors come from a man aged 18 to 29 in good health. Some clones in this sample may be carry-over from other donors' samples.

Here the CDR3 DNA reads TGTGCCAGCAGTCCCAGCGGGAGCCTCGTTTACAATGAGCAGTTCTTC. It specifies CASSPSGSLVYNEQFF. The chain employs TRBV27 and TRBJ2-1, with 8 bases that match TRBD2. Per the germline V gene, CDR1 is MNHEY and CDR2 is SMNVEV (reference sequence). There are 16 residues in the CDR3. Trimming removed 5 bases from V and 4 bases from J; junction bases left unmatched: 10.

The chain has TRBV7-8 and TRBJ2-1; D may match TRBD1 or TRBD2 (5 bases each). V lost 5 bases, J lost 2 bases, and 19 bases lay in between. CDR1 and CDR2 from the germline V gene are SGHVS and FQNEAQ. This CDR3 contains 17 residues. CDR3 DNA sequence: TGTGCCAGCAGCCCCCAGATACTAGGGACCCCCTACAATGAGCAGTTCTTC. It encodes CASSPQILGTPYNEQFF.

V gene TRBV28 combines with J gene TRBJ2-5; 7 bases align to TRBD2. CDR1 MDHEN and CDR2 SYDVKM come from the germline V gene. The CDR3 is 12 amino acids. V was pared by 8 bases and J by 4 bases, with 4 bases of the junction left unmatched. CDR3 DNA sequence: TGTGCCAGCTCTAGCGGCGGAGAGACCCAGTACTTC. Its protein is CASSSGGETQYF.

This sequence joins TRBV7-2 and TRBJ2-1; 12 positions match TRBD2. This CDR3 contains 16 residues. J was trimmed by 6 bases and V by 3 bases; bases with no gene match: 6. Germline CDR1 reads SGHTA; CDR2 reads FQGNSA. CDR3 coding DNA: TGTGCCAGCAGCTTTCTAGCGGGAGGGTCGGGCAATGAGCAGTTCTTC. Its protein product is CASSFLAGGSGNEQFF.

The chain employs TRBV28 and TRBJ2-1; possibly TRBD1 for D (5 bases). The V end lost 5 bases, the J end lost 10 bases, and 12 bases lay between the germline ends. There are 12 residues in the CDR3. The germline V gene encodes CDR1 MDHEN and CDR2 SYDVKM. In DNA form, the CDR3 reads TGTGCCAGCAGTCTCGTATACAGGGAGCAGTTCTTC. Translation: CASSLVYREQFF.

The chain uses TRBV4-3 and TRBJ1-2; 10 bases are a match to TRBD1. The CDR3 totals 15 residues. J lost 6 bases, V lost 7 bases, and 11 bases had no gene match. Germline V lookup: CDR1 LGHNA, CDR2 YSLEER. The CDR3 region is CASKGGGTGADGYTF. CDR3 nucleotides: TGCGCCAGCAAAGGCGGGGGGACAGGGGCCGATGGCTACACCTTC.

The chain recombines TRBV6-5 with TRBJ1-4; 8 bases map to TRBD1. The length of the CDR3 is 14 residues. CDR1 is MNHEY and CDR2 is SVGAGI in the germline V gene. Trimming at V came to 6 bases and at J to 8 bases, leaving 8 bases not matched to a gene. CDR3 nucleotides: TGTGCCAGCAGGGACGGACAGGGTGGAGAAAAACTGTTTTTT. Protein product: CASRDGQGGEKLFF.

V is TRBV28 and J is TRBJ1-2, with D hard to call. The V gene lost 3 bases and the J gene lost 1 base, with 9 bases spanning the gap. The CDR3 has 14 amino acids. From germline, CDR1 is MDHEN and CDR2 SYDVKM. The CDR3 protein is CASSLVGLNYGYTF. The CDR3 DNA is TGTGCCAGCAGTTTGGTGGGCCTTAACTATGGCTACACCTTC.

V usage is TRBV4-2 and J usage is TRBJ2-7; 9 positions agree with TRBD2. Germline assignment: CDR1 LGHNA and CDR2 YNFKEQ. V lost 1 base, J lost 2 bases, and 9 bases stayed unmatched. The CDR3 is 17 residues long. In nucleotides, the CDR3 is TGTGCCAGCAGCCAAGCCTCGGGACTAGCCAACGCCTACGAGCAGTACTTC. It is translated as CASSQASGLANAYEQYF.

This chain connects TRBV7-8 to TRBJ2-5, with unresolved D. Germline lookup yields CDR1 SGHVS and CDR2 FQNEAQ. Trimming pared 7 bases from V and 5 bases from J, leaving 8 bases between. This CDR3 spans 11 amino acids. Here the CDR3 DNA reads TGTGCCAGCACCTCCAGGGAGACCCAGTACTTC. Encoded protein: CASTSRETQYF.

CDR3 DNA sequence: TGTGCCAGCAGTCCGGGACTAGCGGTTCCAGAGACCCAGTACTTC. Protein: CASSPGLAVPETQYF. The V call is TRBV7-6, the J call TRBJ2-5; TRBD2 matches at 11 bases. J was trimmed by 4 bases and V by 6 bases; bases with no gene match: 7. The CDR3 extends over 15 amino acids. CDR1 and CDR2 from the germline V gene are SGHVS and FNYEAQ.

J is TRBJ2-1 and V is TRBV7-2; 12 positions agree with TRBD2. The CDR3 sequence is 14 residues long. CDR1 is SGHTA, CDR2 FQGNSA, per germline. V was pared by 2 bases and J by 9 bases, with 2 bases of the junction left unmatched. The CDR3 nucleotides read TGTGCCAGCAGCTTAACACTAGCGGGAGGTGAGCAGTTCTTC. It translates to CASSLTLAGGEQFF. Looking up the rest from reference TRBV7-2 and TRBJ2-1 gives the full variable domain: GAGVSQSPSNKVTEKGKDVELRCDPISGHTALYWYRQSLGQGLEFLIYFQGNSAPDKSGLPSDRFSAERTGGSVSTLTIQRTQQEDSAVYLCASSLTLAGGEQFFGPGTRLTVL.

The rearrangement links TRBV5-1 to TRBJ1-1; no clear D. The V and J ends lost 2 bases and 0 bases respectively, with 8 bases between them. This CDR3 comprises 14 residues. The germline V gene has CDR1 SGHRS and CDR2 YFSETQ. Written as DNA, the CDR3 is TGCGCCAGCAGCTTTTCCGGGATGAACACTGAAGCTTTCTTT. Translation gives CASSFSGMNTEAFF.

The chain joins TRBV4-3 to TRBJ2-7; maybe TRBD2 (6 bases). This CDR3 region has 15 residues. The germline V gene has CDR1 LGHNA and CDR2 YSLEER. The V and J ends lost 0 bases and 6 bases respectively, with 15 bases between them. CDR3 in DNA: TGCGCCAGCAGCCAAGAATTTAGCGGCAGCGGCGAGCAGTACTTC. Encoded protein: CASSQEFSGSGEQYF.